This T cell receptor beta chain was documented in a study of glioma-infiltrating T cells after dendritic cell vaccination. Time point reported: after dendritic cell vaccination, including at tumor progression/relapse. This CDR3 contains 16 residues. V gave up 0 bases and J gave up 0 bases, with 10 bases separating them. In germline, CDR1 is SGHNT, CDR2 YYREEE (reference sequence). Primers: 60 V beta forward and 13 J beta reverse. This table comes from immunoSEQ multiplex PCR, and its TCRdb copy is limited to in-frame clones, with some not included. This repertoire shows 50,000 to 55,000 clones, around nine tenths found once; its top ten account for around 5%.

The clonotype originates from a human donor with glioblastoma. The gene calls are TRBV5-4 and TRBJ2-1; D is perhaps TRBD2 (6 bases). The sample was blood, taken after dendritic cell vaccination. The chain's CDR3 is CASSLAGGLSYNEQFF. For the CDR3, the DNA is TGTGCCAGCAGCTTGGCCGGGGGACTCTCCTACAATGAGCAGTTCTTC.